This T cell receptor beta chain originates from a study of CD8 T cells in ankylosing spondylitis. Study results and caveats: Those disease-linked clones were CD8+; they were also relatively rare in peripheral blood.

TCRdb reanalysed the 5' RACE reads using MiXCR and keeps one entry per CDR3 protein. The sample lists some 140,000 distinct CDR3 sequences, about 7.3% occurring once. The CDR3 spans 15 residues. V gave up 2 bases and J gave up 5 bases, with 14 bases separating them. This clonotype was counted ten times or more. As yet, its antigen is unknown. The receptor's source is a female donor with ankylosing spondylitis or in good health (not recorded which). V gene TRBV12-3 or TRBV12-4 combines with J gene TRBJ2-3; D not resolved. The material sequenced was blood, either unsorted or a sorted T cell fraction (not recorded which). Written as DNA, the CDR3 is TGTGCCAGCAGTTTATTGTCTAACCGCCGAGATACGCAGTATTTT. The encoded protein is CASSLLSNRRDTQYF.